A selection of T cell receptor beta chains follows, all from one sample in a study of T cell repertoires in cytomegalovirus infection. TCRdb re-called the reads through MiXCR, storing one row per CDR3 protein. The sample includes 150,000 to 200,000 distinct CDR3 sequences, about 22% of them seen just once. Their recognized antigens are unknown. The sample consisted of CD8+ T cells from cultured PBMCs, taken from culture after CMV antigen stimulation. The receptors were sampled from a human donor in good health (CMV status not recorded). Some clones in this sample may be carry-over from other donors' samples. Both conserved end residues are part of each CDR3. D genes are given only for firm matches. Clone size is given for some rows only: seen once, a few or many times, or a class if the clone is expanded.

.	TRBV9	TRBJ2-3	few	CASSVGQDTQYF	TGTGCCAGCAGCGTAGGACAGGATACGCAGTATTTT
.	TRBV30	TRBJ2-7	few	CAWSEPVFIPYEQYF	TGTGCCTGGAGTGAACCCGTCTTTATTCCCTACGAGCAGTACTTC
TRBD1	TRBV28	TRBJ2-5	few	CASSPYGTGKETQYF	TGTGCCAGCAGTCCTTACGGGACAGGGAAAGAGACCCAGTACTTC
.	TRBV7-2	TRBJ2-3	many	CASSANGLALYSSTDTQYF	TGTGCCAGCAGCGCGAATGGGCTAGCTCTCTACTCTAGCACAGATACGCAGTATTTT
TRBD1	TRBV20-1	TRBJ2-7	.	CSARQGDYEQYF	TGCAGTGCTCGGCAGGGGGACTACGAGCAGTACTTC
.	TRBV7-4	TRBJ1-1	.	CASSPYFEAFF	TGTGCCAGCAGCCCGTATTTTGAAGCTTTCTTT
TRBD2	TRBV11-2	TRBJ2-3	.	CASIRGLASTDTQYF	TGTGCCAGCATCCGGGGACTAGCGAGCACAGATACGCAGTATTTT
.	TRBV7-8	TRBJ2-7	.	CASRDRGESYEQYF	TGTGCCAGCAGAGATAGAGGGGAATCCTACGAGCAGTACTTC
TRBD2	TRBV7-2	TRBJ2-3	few	CASSSSGGARDTQYF	TGTGCCAGCAGCTCCTCCGGGGGGGCCCGTGATACGCAGTATTTT
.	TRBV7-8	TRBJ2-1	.	CASSPEGTYNEQFF	TGTGCCAGCAGCCCTGAAGGTACATACAATGAGCAGTTCTTC
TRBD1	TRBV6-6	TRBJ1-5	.	CASSDRGSGSNQPQHF	TGTGCCAGCAGTGACAGGGGGTCCGGGAGCAATCAGCCCCAGCATTTT
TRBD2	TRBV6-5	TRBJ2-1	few	CASSSLLAGGHREQFF	TGTGCCAGCAGTTCCCTACTAGCGGGGGGGCACAGGGAGCAGTTCTTC
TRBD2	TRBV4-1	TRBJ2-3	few	CASRRLALGTDTQYF	TGCGCCAGCAGACGACTAGCTCTAGGCACAGATACGCAGTATTTT
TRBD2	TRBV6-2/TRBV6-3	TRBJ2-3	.	CASSSGTSTDTQYF	TGTGCCAGCAGCTCCGGGACTAGTACAGATACGCAGTATTTT
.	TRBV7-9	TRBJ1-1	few	CASSNTQGERGVAFF	TGTGCCAGCAGCAATACTCAGGGAGAAAGGGGTGTAGCTTTCTTT
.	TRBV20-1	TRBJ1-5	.	CSARADSNQPQHF	TGCAGTGCTAGAGCGGACAGCAATCAGCCCCAGCATTTT
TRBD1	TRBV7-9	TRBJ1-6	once	CASIPGQGGSPLHF	TGTGCCAGCATCCCGGGACAGGGCGGATCACCCCTCCACTTT
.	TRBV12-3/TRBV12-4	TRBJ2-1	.	CASTTFAGANNEQFF	TGTGCCAGCACCACATTCGCGGGGGCGAACAATGAGCAGTTCTTC
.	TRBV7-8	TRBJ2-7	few	CASSFGGSATTYEQYF	TGTGCCAGCAGCTTTGGCGGCAGCGCTACCACCTACGAGCAGTACTTC
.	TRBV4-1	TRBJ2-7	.	CASSQVGMGGGSPYEQYF	TGCGCCAGCAGCCAAGTGGGAATGGGAGGGGGAAGCCCCTACGAGCAGTACTTC
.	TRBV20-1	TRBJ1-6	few	CSARDSRDKSHYNSPLHF	TGCAGTGCTAGAGATAGCCGGGACAAAAGCCACTATAATTCACCCCTCCACTTT
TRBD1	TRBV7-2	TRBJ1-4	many	CASSQQVQGGGKLFF	TGTGCCAGCAGCCAACAGGTGCAGGGGGGCGGAAAACTGTTTTTT
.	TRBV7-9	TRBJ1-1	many	CASSPTGGGEAFF	TGTGCCAGCAGCCCAACCGGTGGCGGTGAAGCTTTCTTT
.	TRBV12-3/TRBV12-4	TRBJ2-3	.	CASRQSTDTQYF	TGTGCCAGCAGACAAAGCACAGATACGCAGTATTTT
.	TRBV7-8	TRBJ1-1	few	CASGVGSGMNTEAFF	TGTGCCAGCGGGGTCGGTTCAGGGATGAACACTGAAGCTTTCTTT
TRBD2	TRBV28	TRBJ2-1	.	CASSPGTSGKNEQFF	TGTGCCAGCAGTCCCGGGACTAGCGGCAAGAATGAGCAGTTCTTC
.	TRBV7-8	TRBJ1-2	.	CASSVISSPGYTF	TGTGCCAGCAGCGTCATCAGTAGTCCTGGCTACACCTTC
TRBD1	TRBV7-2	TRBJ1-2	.	CASNAPGTGHYGYTF	TGTGCCAGCAACGCTCCCGGGACAGGGCACTATGGCTACACCTTC
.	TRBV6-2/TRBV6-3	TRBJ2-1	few	CASTHSRGAQFF	TGTGCCAGCACTCACAGCCGAGGGGCGCAGTTCTTC
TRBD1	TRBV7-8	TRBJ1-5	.	CASSRGAGQGGNQPQHF	TGTGCCAGCAGCCGAGGGGCTGGACAGGGGGGCAATCAGCCCCAGCATTTT
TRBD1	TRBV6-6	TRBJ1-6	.	CASSDRDAYNSPLHF	TGTGCCAGCAGTGACAGGGACGCCTATAATTCACCCCTCCACTTT
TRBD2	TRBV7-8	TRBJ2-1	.	CASSPALAGAYNEQFF	TGTGCCAGCAGCCCGGCCCTAGCGGGGGCCTACAATGAGCAGTTCTTC
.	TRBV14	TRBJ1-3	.	CASSRVGVSGNTIYF	TGTGCCAGCAGCCGGGTCGGAGTCTCTGGAAACACCATATATTTT
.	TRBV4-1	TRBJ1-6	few	CASTSPSSYNSPLHF	TGCGCCAGCACTTCACCGAGCTCCTATAATTCACCCCTCCACTTT
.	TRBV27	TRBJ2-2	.	CASIGAGELFF	TGTGCCAGCATAGGGGCCGGGGAGCTGTTTTTT
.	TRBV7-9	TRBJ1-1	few	CASSFRDTNTEAFF	TGTGCCAGCAGCTTCAGGGACACGAACACTGAAGCTTTCTTT
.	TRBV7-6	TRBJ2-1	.	CASQGLADEQFF	TGTGCCAGCCAGGGGCTAGCGGATGAGCAGTTCTTC
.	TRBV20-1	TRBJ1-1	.	CSATLSHWMTEAFF	TGCAGTGCCACTCTTTCTCATTGGATGACTGAAGCTTTCTTT
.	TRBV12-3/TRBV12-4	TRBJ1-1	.	CASSPGASEAFF	TGTGCCAGCAGTCCGGGGGCATCTGAAGCTTTCTTT
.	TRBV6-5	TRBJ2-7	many	CASSYVLGRLHRDEQYF	TGTGCCAGCAGTTACGTCCTAGGGCGATTACATCGAGACGAGCAGTACTTC
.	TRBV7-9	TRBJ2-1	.	CASSLAPGLEQFF	TGTGCCAGCAGCTTAGCCCCGGGCCTTGAGCAGTTCTTC
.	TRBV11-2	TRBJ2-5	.	CASSHGDGYQETQYF	TGTGCCAGCAGCCACGGAGACGGGTACCAAGAGACCCAGTACTTC
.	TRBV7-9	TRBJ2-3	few	CASSTLRESGTDTQYF	TGTGCCAGCAGCACCCTCCGGGAAAGTGGTACAGATACGCAGTATTTT
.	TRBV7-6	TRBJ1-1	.	CASSPRLSSLNTEAFF	TGTGCCAGCAGCCCCCGGTTGTCCAGTCTGAACACTGAAGCTTTCTTT
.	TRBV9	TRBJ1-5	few	CASSALGGAGQPQHF	TGTGCCAGCAGCGCCCTGGGAGGGGCCGGTCAGCCCCAGCATTTT
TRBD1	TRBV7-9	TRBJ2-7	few	CASSYGDSPSYEQYF	TGTGCCAGCAGCTACGGGGACAGTCCTTCCTACGAGCAGTACTTC
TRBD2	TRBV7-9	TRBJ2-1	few	CASSHMTSGSTEQFF	TGTGCCAGCAGCCATATGACTAGCGGGAGCACTGAGCAGTTCTTC
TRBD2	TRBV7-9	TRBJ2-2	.	CASSSGGTGELFF	TGTGCCAGCAGCTCCGGGGGGACCGGGGAGCTGTTTTTT